The clone carrying this T cell receptor (beta chain) was counted once. Assay used: immunoSEQ multiplex PCR; TCRdb lists only in-frame clones, some missing. The sample has 95,000 to 120,000 clones; less than 95% are singletons. These data are taken from a study of OX40 agonist ivuxolimab in advanced cancers. Trimming removed 7 bases from V and 0 bases from J; junction bases left unmatched: 4. Per the germline V gene, CDR1 is MNHNS and CDR2 is SASEGT. This CDR3 region has 15 residues. The sequence derives from an adult with an advanced solid tumor such as melanoma, head and neck, liver or kidney cancer. V is TRBV6-1 and J is TRBJ2-4, with 9 bases aligning to TRBD1. Source: CD4+ or CD8+ T cells sorted from blood, taken in a trial of the OX40 agonist ivuxolimab. DNA for the CDR3: TGTGCCAGCACCCACAGGGGGCTAGCCAAAAACATTCAGTACTTC. Its protein product is CASTHRGLAKNIQYF.